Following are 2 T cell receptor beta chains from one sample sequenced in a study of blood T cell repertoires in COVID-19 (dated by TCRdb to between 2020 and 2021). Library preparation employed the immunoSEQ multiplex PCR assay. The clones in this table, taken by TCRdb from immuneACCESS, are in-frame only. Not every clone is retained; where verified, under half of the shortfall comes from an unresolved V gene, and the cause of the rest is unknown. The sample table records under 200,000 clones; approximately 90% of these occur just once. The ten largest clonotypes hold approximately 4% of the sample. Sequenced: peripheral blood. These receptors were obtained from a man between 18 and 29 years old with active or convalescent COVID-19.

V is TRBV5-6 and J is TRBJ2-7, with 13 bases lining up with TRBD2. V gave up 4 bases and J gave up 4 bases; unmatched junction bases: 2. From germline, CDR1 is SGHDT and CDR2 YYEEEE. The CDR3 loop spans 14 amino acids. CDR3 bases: TGTGCCAGCAGCAGGGGACTAGCGGGGTACGAGCAGTACTTC. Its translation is CASSRGLAGYEQYF.

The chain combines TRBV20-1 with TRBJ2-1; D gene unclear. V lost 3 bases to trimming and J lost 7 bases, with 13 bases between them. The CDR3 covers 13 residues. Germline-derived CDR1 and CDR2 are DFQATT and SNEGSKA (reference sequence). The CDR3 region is CSASVALTNEQFF. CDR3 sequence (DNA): TGCAGTGCTAGTGTAGCCCTCACTAATGAGCAGTTCTTC.